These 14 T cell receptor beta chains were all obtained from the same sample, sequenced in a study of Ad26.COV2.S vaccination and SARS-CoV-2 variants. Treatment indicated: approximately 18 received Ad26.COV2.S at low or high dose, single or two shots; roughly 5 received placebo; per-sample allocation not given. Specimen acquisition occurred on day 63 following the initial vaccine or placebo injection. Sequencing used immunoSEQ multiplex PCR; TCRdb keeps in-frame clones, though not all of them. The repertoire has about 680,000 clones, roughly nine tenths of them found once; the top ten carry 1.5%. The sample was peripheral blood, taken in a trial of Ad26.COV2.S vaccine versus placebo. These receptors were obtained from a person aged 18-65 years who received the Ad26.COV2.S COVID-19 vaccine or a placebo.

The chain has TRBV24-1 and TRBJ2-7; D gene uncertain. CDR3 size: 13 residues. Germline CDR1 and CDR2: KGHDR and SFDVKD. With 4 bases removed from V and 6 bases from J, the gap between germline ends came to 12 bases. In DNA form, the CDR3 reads TGTGCCACCAGTGACGGATCGACCTCCGAGCAGTACTTC. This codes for CATSDGSTSEQYF.

The CDR3 DNA sequence: TGTGCCAGCAGCCCCGGCTGGGTGGGGTATACGCAGTATTTT. Translating gives CASSPGWVGYTQYF. The chain combines TRBV7-2 with TRBJ2-3; D unclear. V gave up 5 bases and J gave up 7 bases, with 16 bases separating them. The CDR3 consists of 14 residues. CDR1 is SGHTA, CDR2 FQGNSA, per germline.

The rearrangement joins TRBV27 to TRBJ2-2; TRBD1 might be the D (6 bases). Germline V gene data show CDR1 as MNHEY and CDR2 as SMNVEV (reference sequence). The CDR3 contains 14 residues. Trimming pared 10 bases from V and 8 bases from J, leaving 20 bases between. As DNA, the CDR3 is TGTGCCACCAGGAGTGGGGGCGTTATGGGGGAGCTGTTTTTT. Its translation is CATRSGGVMGELFF.

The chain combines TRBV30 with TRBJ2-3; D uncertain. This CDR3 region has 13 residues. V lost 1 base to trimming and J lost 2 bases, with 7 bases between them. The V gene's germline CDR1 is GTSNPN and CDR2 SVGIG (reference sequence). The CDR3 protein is CAWSASLTDTQYF. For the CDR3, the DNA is TGTGCCTGGAGTGCCAGCCTCACAGATACGCAGTATTTT.

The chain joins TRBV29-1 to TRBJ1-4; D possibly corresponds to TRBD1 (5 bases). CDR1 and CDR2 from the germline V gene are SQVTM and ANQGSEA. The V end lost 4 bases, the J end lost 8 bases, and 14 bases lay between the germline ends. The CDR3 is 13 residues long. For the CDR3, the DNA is TGCAGCGTTGGCACCTCCGGGGGGGAAAAACTGTTTTTT. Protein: CSVGTSGGEKLFF.

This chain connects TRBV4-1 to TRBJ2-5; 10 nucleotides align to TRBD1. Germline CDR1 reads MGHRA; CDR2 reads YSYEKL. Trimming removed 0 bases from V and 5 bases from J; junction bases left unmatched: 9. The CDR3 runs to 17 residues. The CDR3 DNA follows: TGCGCCAGCAGCCAAGATTCCGGGACAGGGGAGAGGGAGACCCAGTACTTC. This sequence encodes CASSQDSGTGERETQYF.

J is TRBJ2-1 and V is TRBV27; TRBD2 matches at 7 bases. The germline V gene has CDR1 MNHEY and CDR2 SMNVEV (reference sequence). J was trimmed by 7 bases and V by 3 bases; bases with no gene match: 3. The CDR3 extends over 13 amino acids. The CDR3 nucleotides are TGTGCCAGCAGTTTTAAGGGAGGGAATGAGCAGTTCTTC. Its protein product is CASSFKGGNEQFF.

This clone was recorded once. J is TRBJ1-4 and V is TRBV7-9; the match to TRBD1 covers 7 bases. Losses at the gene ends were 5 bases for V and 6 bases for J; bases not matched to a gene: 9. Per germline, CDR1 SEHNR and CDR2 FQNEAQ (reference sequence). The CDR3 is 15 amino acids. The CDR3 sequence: CASSPQGYLHEKLFF. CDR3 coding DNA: TGTGCCAGCAGCCCACAGGGGTATCTTCATGAAAAACTGTTTTTT. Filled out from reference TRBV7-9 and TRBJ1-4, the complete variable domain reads DTGVSQNPRHKITKRGQNVTFRCDPISEHNRLYWYRQTLGQGPEFLTYFQNEAQLEKSRLLSDRFSAERPKGSFSTLEIQRTEQGDSAMYLCASSPQGYLHEKLFFGSGTQLSVL.

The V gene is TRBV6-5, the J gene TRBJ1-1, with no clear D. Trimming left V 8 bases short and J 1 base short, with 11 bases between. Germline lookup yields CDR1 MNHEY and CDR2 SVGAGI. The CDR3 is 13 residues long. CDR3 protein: CASGRQRNTEAFF. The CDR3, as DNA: TGTGCCAGCGGGAGGCAAAGGAACACTGAAGCTTTCTTT.

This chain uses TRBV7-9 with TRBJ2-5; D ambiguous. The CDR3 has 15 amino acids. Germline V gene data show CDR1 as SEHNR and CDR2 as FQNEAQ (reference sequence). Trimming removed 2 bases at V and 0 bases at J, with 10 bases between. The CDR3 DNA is TGTGCCAGCAGCTTACCGACACCGGACCAAGAGACCCAGTACTTC. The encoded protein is CASSLPTPDQETQYF.

The CDR3 nucleotides read TGTGCCAGCAGCTTGAACAGATTCTCCTACGAGCAGTACTTC. Translated, it gives CASSLNRFSYEQYF. The chain couples TRBV5-4 to TRBJ2-7; D not resolved. Germline values: CDR1 SGHNT, CDR2 YYREEE (reference sequence). The length of the CDR3 is 14 residues. V lost 1 base to trimming and J lost 0 bases, with 8 bases between them. Complete variable domain (other parts from reference TRBV5-4 and TRBJ2-7): ETGVTQSPTHLIKTRGQQVTLRCSSQSGHNTVSWYQQALGQGPQFIFQYYREEENGRGNFPPRFSGLQFPNYSSELNVNALELDDSALYLCASSLNRFSYEQYFGPGTRLTVT.

CDR3 amino acids: CASSRGRPPGEQFF. The CDR3 coding sequence is TGTGCCAGCAGCCGGGGACGGCCGCCGGGTGAGCAGTTCTTC. The chain is built from TRBV13 and TRBJ2-1, with D perhaps assigned TRBD1 or TRBD2 (5 bases each). Looked up from germline, CDR1 is PRHDT and CDR2 is FYEKMQ (reference sequence). V was pared by 5 bases and J by 9 bases, with 17 bases between. This CDR3 has 14 residues.

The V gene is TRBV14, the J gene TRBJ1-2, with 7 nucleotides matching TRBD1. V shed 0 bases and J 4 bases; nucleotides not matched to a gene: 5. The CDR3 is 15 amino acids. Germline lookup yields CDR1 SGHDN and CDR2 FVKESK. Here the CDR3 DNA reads TGTGCCAGCAGCCAAGATGTGGGGACAGCCTATGGCTACACCTTC. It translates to CASSQDVGTAYGYTF.

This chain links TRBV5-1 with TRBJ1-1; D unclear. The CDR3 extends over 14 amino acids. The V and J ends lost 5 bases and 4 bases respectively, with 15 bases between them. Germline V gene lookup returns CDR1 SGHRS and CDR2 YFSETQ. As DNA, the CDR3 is TGCGCCAGCAGGCGAGCGGGGTTCGGCACTGAAGCTTTCTTT. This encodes CASRRAGFGTEAFF. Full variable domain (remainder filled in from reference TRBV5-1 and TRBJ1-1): KAGVTQTPRYLIKTRGQQVTLSCSPISGHRSVSWYQQTPGQGLQFLFEYFSETQRNKGNFPGRFSGRQFSNSRSEMNVSTLELGDSALYLCASRRAGFGTEAFFGQGTRLTVV.